The rows below give T cell receptor beta chains drawn from one sample of a study of blood T cell repertoires in COVID-19. Generated by immunoSEQ multiplex PCR, the TCRdb table keeps only in-frame clones and is missing some. This table has about 160,000 clones, around 89% appearing once. The sample consisted of PBMCs or T cells enriched from blood (not recorded which). These TCRs come from a woman aged 45-65 years who had recovered from COVID-19. Each CDR3 is given with its conserved first and last residue. A D gene is named only where the DNA matches it firmly. Only some rows state a clone size, as once, few, many or a class for expanded clones.

12,TRBV7-2,-,TRBJ2-7,TRBD1,CASSPRGYEQYF,TGTGCCAGCAGCCCCAGGGGGTACGAGCAGTACTTC
16,TRBV4-2,once,TRBJ1-2,-,CASSRLGGVLNYGYTF,TGTGCCAGCAGCCGCCTTGGAGGGGTTTTAAACTATGGCTACACCTTC
14,TRBV3-1/TRBV3-2,-,TRBJ2-7,-,CASSHVQASYEQYF,TGTGCCAGCAGCCACGTACAGGCCTCCTACGAGCAGTACTTC
16,TRBV3-1/TRBV3-2,many,TRBJ1-1,TRBD1,CASSLWGQGRGTEAFF,TGTGCCAGCAGCCTATGGGGACAGGGACGAGGGACTGAAGCTTTCTTT
16,TRBV4-3,-,TRBJ1-4,-,CASSQAWGATNEKLFF,TGCGCCAGCAGCCAGGCCTGGGGAGCAACTAATGAAAAACTGTTTTTT
14,TRBV4-3,-,TRBJ1-2,TRBD1,CASSRDRDLRGYTF,TGCGCCAGCAGCCGCGACAGGGACTTACGCGGCTACACCTTC
13,TRBV5-4,once,TRBJ1-2,TRBD1,CASRYWTGVGYTF,TGTGCCAGCAGATATTGGACAGGGGTTGGCTACACCTTC
15,TRBV5-1,-,TRBJ2-3,TRBD1,CASSWQGVSSDTQYF,TGCGCCAGCAGCTGGCAGGGGGTTTCGTCAGATACGCAGTATTTT
14,TRBV5-1,-,TRBJ2-3,-,CASSFAQTDATQYF,TGCGCCAGCAGCTTTGCCCAAACAGATGCTACGCAGTATTTT
14,TRBV27,-,TRBJ1-1,-,CASSLVGGQAEAFF,TGTGCCAGCAGTTTAGTCGGGGGGCAAGCTGAAGCTTTCTTT
15,TRBV15,-,TRBJ1-2,TRBD1,CATSEEGGQLRGYTF,TGTGCCACCAGCGAGGAAGGGGGACAGCTACGGGGCTACACCTTC
13,TRBV7-2,-,TRBJ1-1,TRBD1,CASTTRQGAEAFF,TGTGCCAGCACCACTCGCCAGGGGGCTGAAGCTTTCTTT
13,TRBV6-5,-,TRBJ1-2,TRBD1,CASRGPGGLGYTF,TGTGCCAGCAGGGGTCCAGGGGGTCTTGGCTACACCTTC
13,TRBV5-1,-,TRBJ2-3,-,CASSLERRDTQYF,TGCGCCAGCAGCTTGGAAAGGAGGGATACGCAGTATTTT
16,TRBV11-2,-,TRBJ2-7,-,CASSFIGGPFSNEQYF,TGTGCCAGCAGCTTTATCGGGGGACCTTTTTCGAACGAGCAGTACTTC
13,TRBV19,few,TRBJ1-2,-,CASSATGPYGYTF,TGTGCCAGTAGTGCCACAGGGCCGTATGGCTACACCTTC
14,TRBV24-1,-,TRBJ2-2,TRBD1,CATSPGQGTGELFF,TGTGCCACCAGTCCGGGACAGGGGACCGGGGAGCTGTTTTTT
15,TRBV5-6,-,TRBJ1-6,-,CASSFQTGPNSPLHF,TGTGCCAGCAGCTTCCAAACAGGCCCTAATTCACCCCTCCACTTT
13,TRBV19,-,TRBJ1-2,-,CASKIEAPYGYTF,TGTGCCAGTAAAATTGAAGCCCCTTATGGCTACACCTTC
14,TRBV9,few,TRBJ1-5,-,CASSADMTGHQQHF,TGTGCCAGCAGCGCCGATATGACGGGTCACCAGCAGCATTTT
16,TRBV19,-,TRBJ1-3,-,CASTFRRDISGNTIYF,TGTGCCAGTACTTTTCGCCGGGACATCTCTGGAAACACCATATATTTT
15,TRBV5-8,few,TRBJ1-6,-,CASSLPTGRGSPLHF,TGTGCCAGCAGCTTGCCTACAGGGAGGGGATCACCCCTCCACTTT
14,TRBV28,-,TRBJ1-2,TRBD1,CASSSGGVKRSYTF,TGTGCCAGCAGTTCAGGGGGCGTAAAAAGGTCCTACACCTTC